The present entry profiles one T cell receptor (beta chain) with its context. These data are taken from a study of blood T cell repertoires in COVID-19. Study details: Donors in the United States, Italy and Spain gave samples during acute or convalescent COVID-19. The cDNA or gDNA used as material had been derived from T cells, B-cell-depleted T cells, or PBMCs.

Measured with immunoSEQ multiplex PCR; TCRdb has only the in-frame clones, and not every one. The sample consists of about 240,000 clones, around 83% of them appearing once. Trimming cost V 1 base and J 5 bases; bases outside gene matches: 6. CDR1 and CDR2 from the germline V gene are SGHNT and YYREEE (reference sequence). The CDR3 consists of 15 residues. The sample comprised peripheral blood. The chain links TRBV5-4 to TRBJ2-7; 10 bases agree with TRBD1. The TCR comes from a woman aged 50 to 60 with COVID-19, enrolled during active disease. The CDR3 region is CASSLTGTGDNEQYF. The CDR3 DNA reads TGTGCCAGCAGCTTGACCGGGACAGGGGACAACGAGCAGTACTTC.